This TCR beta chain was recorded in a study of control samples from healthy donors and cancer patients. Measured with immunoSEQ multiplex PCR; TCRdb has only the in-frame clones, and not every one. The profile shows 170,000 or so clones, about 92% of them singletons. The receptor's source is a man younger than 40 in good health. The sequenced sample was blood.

In DNA form, the CDR3 reads TGTGCCAGCAGCCAAGATCTAACAGCCCGGGAAGCTTTCTTT. Translation gives CASSQDLTAREAFF. The genes are TRBV14 and TRBJ1-1; D not certain. Trimming removed 0 bases from V and 8 bases from J, with 13 bases in between. The germline V gene has CDR1 SGHDN and CDR2 FVKESK. CDR3 length: 14 amino acids.